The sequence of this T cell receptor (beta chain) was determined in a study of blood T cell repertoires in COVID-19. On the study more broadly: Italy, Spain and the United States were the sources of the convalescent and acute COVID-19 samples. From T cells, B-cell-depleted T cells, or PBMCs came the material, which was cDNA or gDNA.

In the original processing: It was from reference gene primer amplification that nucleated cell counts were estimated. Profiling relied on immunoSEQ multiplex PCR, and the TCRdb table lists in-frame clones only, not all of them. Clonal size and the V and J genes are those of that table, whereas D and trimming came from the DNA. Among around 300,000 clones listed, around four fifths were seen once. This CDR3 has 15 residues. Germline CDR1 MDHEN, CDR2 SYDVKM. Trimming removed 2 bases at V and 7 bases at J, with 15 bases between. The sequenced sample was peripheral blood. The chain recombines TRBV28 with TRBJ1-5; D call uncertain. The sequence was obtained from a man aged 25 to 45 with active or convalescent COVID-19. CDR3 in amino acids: CASSLGGLSAQPQHF. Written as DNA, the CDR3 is TGTGCCAGCAGTTTAGGAGGCCTGAGCGCCCAGCCCCAGCATTTT.